This T cell receptor beta chain was captured by sequencing in a study of blood T cells in healthy people across ages. Individuals who donated were healthy Caucasians from Russia aged about 6 to 95. Per sample, a minimum of 6 million PBMCs were isolated. Study-wide results and caveats: Bulk PBMC profiling left naive and antigen-experienced comparisons inconclusive.

The use of a sample-barcoded 5' primer and a J-beta primer mix characterized a second PCR of about 7 to 12 cycles. Each CDR3 protein is one row after TCRdb ran MiXCR on the 5' RACE reads. The sample shows 1.5 million to 2 million distinct CDR3 sequences, 28% of them seen only once. On this clonotype itself: Its antigen is unidentified.

Looked up from germline, CDR1 is SGHTA and CDR2 is FQGNSA. CDR3 size: 16 residues. Trimming stripped 1 base from V and 7 bases from J, with 20 bases between. The sequence came from a woman aged 25 to 39 in good health. Sequenced material: blood. V and J are TRBV7-2 and TRBJ2-7; a possible D gene is TRBD2 (5 bases). The CDR3 sequence: CASSLDSAGSYNEQYF. CDR3 bases: TGTGCCAGCAGCTTAGATAGCGCCGGCTCCTACAATGAGCAGTACTTC.